A selection of T cell receptor beta chains follows, all from one sample in a study of T-cell memory formation after mild COVID-19. Each CDR3 protein gets one entry after TCRdb re-called the 5' RACE reads with MiXCR. In the table there are 470,000 or so distinct CDR3 sequences, approximately 25% of which are singletons. The material sequenced was PBMCs or a T cell subset sorted from them (not recorded which). Every receptor here comes from an adult woman who had mild COVID-19 (a few samples of this study predate the infection). Cell type and time point are not known. The CDR3 runs from the conserved cysteine through the conserved F or W. The D gene is left open where the match is weak. Some rows mark clone size as missing; the rest say once, few, many or name a class of expanded clone.

j_call clone_size v_call d_call cdr3_aa cdr3_nt
TRBJ2-4 NA TRBV3-1 TRBD1 CASSPTGTDIAKNIQYF TGTGCCAGCAGCCCGACAGGGACCGATATAGCCAAAAACATTCAGTACTTC
TRBJ2-5 NA TRBV6-2/TRBV6-3 TRBD1 CASSYPRQGEETQYF TGTGCCAGCAGTTACCCCCGACAGGGTGAAGAGACCCAGTACTTC
TRBJ2-1 NA TRBV7-9 NA CASSLAPGYNEQFF TGTGCCAGCAGCTTAGCCCCAGGGTACAATGAGCAGTTCTTC
TRBJ2-3 few TRBV24-1 NA CATSDLLGGTTDTQYF TGTGCCACCAGTGATTTGTTAGGCGGAACCACAGATACGCAGTATTTT
TRBJ2-5 many TRBV5-1 TRBD2 CASSRLAGAQETQYF TGCGCCAGCAGCCGACTAGCGGGGGCCCAAGAGACCCAGTACTTC
TRBJ1-1 NA TRBV20-1 TRBD1 CSARDPTGSRTEAFF TGCAGTGCTAGAGATCCGACAGGGTCGAGGACTGAAGCTTTCTTT
TRBJ1-1 NA TRBV29-1 NA CSVESGGRKGEAFF TGCAGCGTTGAATCCGGGGGAAGGAAGGGTGAAGCTTTCTTT
TRBJ1-1 NA TRBV7-2 TRBD1 CASSSDAGGNVTAFF TGTGCCAGCAGCTCTGACGCAGGGGGCAATGTGACAGCTTTCTTT
TRBJ2-1 once TRBV19 TRBD2 CASSILAGDLNEQFF TGTGCCAGTAGTATCCTAGCGGGAGATCTAAATGAGCAGTTCTTC
TRBJ2-1 NA TRBV12-3/TRBV12-4 TRBD2 CASSFALAGDNEQFF TGTGCCAGCAGTTTCGCGCTAGCGGGAGACAATGAGCAGTTCTTC
TRBJ2-2 few TRBV9 NA CASSVGRRFNTGELFF TGTGCCAGCAGCGTAGGAAGGCGGTTTAACACCGGGGAGCTGTTTTTT
TRBJ2-1 few TRBV7-9 TRBD2 CASSPRGLAGTYNEQFF TGTGCCAGCAGCCCTAGGGGGCTAGCGGGAACCTACAATGAGCAGTTCTTC
TRBJ2-3 many TRBV5-1 NA CASSLGGTSTDTQYF TGCGCCAGCAGCTTGGGGGGGACCAGCACAGATACGCAGTATTTT